This T cell receptor beta chain was found in a study of blood T cell repertoires in COVID-19. Background on the study: T cells, B-cell-depleted T cells, or PBMCs provided the cDNA or gDNA that served as material.

Germline lookup yields CDR1 KGHSH and CDR2 LQKENI. CDR3 length equals 14 residues. The trim removed 4 bases at V and 4 bases at J, leaving 2 bases unmatched. Clones were sequenced by immunoSEQ multiplex PCR, and TCRdb holds only the in-frame ones, with some missing. The table records about 140,000 clones, 65% to 85% of them present only once. The specimen was PBMCs or T cells enriched from blood (not recorded which). The receptor was isolated from a man between 65 and 79 years old who had been exposed to COVID-19. This rearrangement joins TRBV18 to TRBJ2-5, with 11 bases aligning to TRBD2. DNA for the CDR3: TGTGCCAGCTCACTAGGGACTAGCGGAGAGACCCAGTACTTC. Translated, it gives CASSLGTSGETQYF.